This T cell receptor (beta chain) originates from a study of monozygotic twins with inflammatory bowel disease. Study-wide results and caveats: Relative clonotype sharing with others was diminished in IBD patients versus healthy twins, particularly with disease activity. T cell subtypes were not distinguishable in this analysis.

As regards this clonotype: Antigen: not known.

Each CDR3 protein gets one entry in TCRdb, which reprocessed the 5' RACE reads and gives no DNA. Its listing shows about 210,000 distinct CDR3 sequences. The CDR3 is 15 amino acids. Germline V CDR1 and CDR2: DFQATT, SNEGSKA (reference sequence). This receptor was taken from a human donor with ulcerative colitis or Crohn's disease, or a healthy co-twin of an affected twin (not recorded which). The sample taken for sequencing was blood. The chain carries TRBV20-1 and TRBJ1-5. The CDR3 region is CSVRQYPYSNQPQHF.